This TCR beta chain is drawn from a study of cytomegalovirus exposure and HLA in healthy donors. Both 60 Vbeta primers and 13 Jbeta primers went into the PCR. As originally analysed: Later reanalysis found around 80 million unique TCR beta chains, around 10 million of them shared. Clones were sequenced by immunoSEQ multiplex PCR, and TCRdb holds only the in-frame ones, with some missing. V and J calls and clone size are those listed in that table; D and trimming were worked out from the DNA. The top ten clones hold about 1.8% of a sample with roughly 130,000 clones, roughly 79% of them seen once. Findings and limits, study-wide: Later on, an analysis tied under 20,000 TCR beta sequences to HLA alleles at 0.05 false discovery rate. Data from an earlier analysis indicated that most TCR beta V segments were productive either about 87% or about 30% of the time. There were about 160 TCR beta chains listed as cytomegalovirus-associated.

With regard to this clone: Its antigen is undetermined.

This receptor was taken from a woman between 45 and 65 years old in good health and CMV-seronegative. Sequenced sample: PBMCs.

The CDR3 coding sequence is TGTGCCAGCTCCAGGGGGCGAGGTGAAAAACTGTTTTTT. Amino acids: CASSRGRGEKLFF. This sequence joins TRBV6-5 and TRBJ1-4; 8 bases fit TRBD1. The CDR3 covers 13 residues. V was pared by 8 bases and J by 7 bases, with 6 bases of the junction left unmatched. Per the germline V gene, CDR1 is MNHEY and CDR2 is SVGAGI.